This T cell receptor (beta chain) stems from a study of breast tumors, draining lymph nodes, adjacent tissues. TCRdb analysed the multiplex PCR reads with MiXCR anew, one entry per CDR3 protein. The sample lists some 170,000 distinct CDR3 sequences; around a third were seen once. Samples came from axillary lymph nodes draining the breast cancer. The CDR3 runs to 13 residues. V shed 10 bases and J shed 3 bases, with 13 bases lying between them. Per the germline V gene, CDR1 is SNHLY and CDR2 is FYNNEI. Findings and limits, study-wide: Luminal-like breast cancer showed significantly higher tumor–nontumor repertoire similarity than basal-like. Tumor TCR diversity was below lymph nodes but above nontumor tissue. Findings are consistent with lymph node origin and intratumoral expansion of most tumor T cells.

This clonotype was observed at least ten times. The antigen remains unidentified. Sequencing was done on a sample of axillary lymph node tissue. This clonotype was sampled from a female donor with breast cancer. Some clones in this sample may be carry-over from other donors' samples. This chain links TRBV2 with TRBJ1-5; unclear D gene. This chain's CDR3 is CATLDTNNQPQHF. The CDR3 region has the DNA TGTGCCACCTTAGACACAAACAATCAGCCCCAGCATTTT.